This T cell receptor beta chain was recovered during a study of neurological immune-mediated disorders. The CDR3 spans 17 residues. Per germline, CDR1 SEHNR and CDR2 FQNEAQ (reference sequence). Trimming removed 5 bases from V and 4 bases from J; junction bases left unmatched: 8. The cDNA was generated through 5'RACE incorporating 10-nucleotide random UMIs. A single record per CDR3 protein comes from TCRdb applying MiXCR to the 5' RACE reads. The sample lists tens of thousands of distinct CDR3 sequences; about 13% were seen once. This clonotype came up many times. This sequence was found in an older woman with HTLV-1-associated myelopathy (HAM/TSP). This chain links TRBV7-9 with TRBJ2-1, with TRBD2 matching 13 bases. The sequenced sample consisted of PBMCs. CDR3 DNA: TGTGCCAGCAGCCCCCGCGGACTAGCGGGAGTTTACAATGAGCAGTTCTTC. As protein: CASSPRGLAGVYNEQFF. Full variable domain (missing parts from reference TRBV7-9 and TRBJ2-1): DTGVSQNPRHKITKRGQNVTFRCDPISEHNRLYWYRQTLGQGPEFLTYFQNEAQLEKSRLLSDRFSAERPKGSFSTLEIQRTEQGDSAMYLCASSPRGLAGVYNEQFFGPGTRLTVL.